This entry lists 32 T cell receptor beta chains sequenced from one sample in a study of T-cell memory formation after mild COVID-19. TCRdb re-called the 5' RACE reads with MiXCR, one entry per CDR3 protein. The sample carries tens of thousands of distinct CDR3 sequences, roughly 14% recorded once. The sequenced sample consisted of PBMCs or a T cell subset sorted from them (not recorded which). These receptors originate from an adult woman who had mild COVID-19 (a few samples of this study predate the infection). Cell type and time point are not known.

The rearrangement joins TRBV3-1 to TRBJ1-1; 7 bases fit TRBD1. The CDR3 is made up of 16 amino acids. Trimming cost V 1 base and J 0 bases; bases outside gene matches: 5. Per germline, CDR1 LGHDT and CDR2 YNNKEL (reference sequence). This CDR3 is CASSQVGGGLNTEAFF. CDR3 DNA: TGTGCCAGCAGCCAAGTTGGAGGGGGCTTGAACACTGAAGCTTTCTTT.

This chain links TRBV12-3 or TRBV12-4 with TRBJ2-2; D ambiguous. CDR3 length equals 14 residues. V shed 3 bases and J shed 0 bases, with 5 bases lying between them. The DNA for the CDR3 is TGTGCCAGCAGTTTTTTCTCGAACACCGGGGAGCTGTTTTTT. Translating it yields CASSFFSNTGELFF.

This clonotype has more than one count but fewer than ten. The chain joins TRBV12-3 or TRBV12-4 to TRBJ1-1; no clear D. The CDR3 has 12 amino acids. V was pared by 5 bases and J by 4 bases, with 8 bases between. DNA for the CDR3: TGTGCCAGCAGTATTACAGCCACTGAAGCTTTCTTT. As protein: CASSITATEAFF.

The rearrangement links TRBV24-1 to TRBJ2-1; D unresolved. Trimming took off 2 bases at V and 1 base at J, with 5 bases between the two ends. Germline CDR1 is KGHDR and CDR2 is SFDVKD. The CDR3 has 14 residues. CDR3 loop: CATSDSGSYNEQFF. CDR3 sequence (DNA): TGTGCCACCAGTGATTCTGGGTCCTACAATGAGCAGTTCTTC.

This clonotype was seen more than once but under ten times. The J gene is TRBJ2-2, the V gene TRBV15; D remains ambiguous. Germline lookup yields CDR1 LNHNV and CDR2 YYDKDF (reference sequence). The CDR3 has 13 residues. Trimming took off 3 bases at V and 3 bases at J, with 5 bases between the two ends. CDR3 sequence reads: CATSSIDTGELFF. The CDR3, as DNA: TGTGCCACCAGCAGTATAGACACCGGGGAGCTGTTTTTT.

The chain is built from TRBV5-1 and TRBJ2-3; 7 bases match TRBD2. This CDR3 is 15 amino acids long. Germline CDR1 and CDR2: SGHRS and YFSETQ. V dropped 10 bases and J dropped 0; count of bases not matched to a gene: 11. CDR3 region: CALGGGKESTDTQYF. The CDR3 coding sequence is TGCGCCTTGGGGGGGGGAAAGGAGAGCACAGATACGCAGTATTTT. Complete variable domain (other parts from reference TRBV5-1 and TRBJ2-3): KAGVTQTPRYLIKTRGQQVTLSCSPISGHRSVSWYQQTPGQGLQFLFEYFSETQRNKGNFPGRFSGRQFSNSRSEMNVSTLELGDSALYLCALGGGKESTDTQYFGPGTRLTVL.

The table lists this clonotype with a few counts. J is TRBJ2-7 and V is TRBV7-9; 7 bases agree with TRBD1. The CDR3 sequence is 11 residues long. V lost 10 bases, J lost 2 bases, and 2 bases stayed unmatched. Germline assignment: CDR1 SEHNR and CDR2 FQNEAQ (reference sequence). CDR3 nucleotide sequence: TGTGCCACGGGACAGCCCTACGAGCAGTACTTC. The encoded protein is CATGQPYEQYF.

The table lists this clonotype with a few counts. The gene calls are TRBV9 and TRBJ2-1; 9 positions match TRBD2. The V gene end was trimmed by 2 bases and the J gene end by 10 bases; junction bases not matched to a gene: 4. CDR3 length: 13 residues. Germline CDR1 reads SGDLS; CDR2 reads YYNGEE. The CDR3 sequence is CASSVSGSGEQFF. CDR3 nucleotide sequence: TGTGCCAGCAGCGTTAGCGGGAGCGGCGAGCAGTTCTTC.

This clonotype was seen at least ten times. The V and J genes are TRBV5-1 and TRBJ2-1, with D possibly TRBD2 on 6 matching bases. The CDR3 runs to 14 residues. CDR1 is SGHRS and CDR2 is YFSETQ in the germline V gene. The V end lost 0 bases, the J end lost 6 bases, and 10 bases lay between the germline ends. The CDR3 region has the DNA TGCGCCAGCAGCTTGGGGAGGGGACTCAATGAGCAGTTCTTC. Protein sequence: CASSLGRGLNEQFF. Based on the CDR3 plus reference TRBV5-1 and TRBJ2-1, the full variable domain is KAGVTQTPRYLIKTRGQQVTLSCSPISGHRSVSWYQQTPGQGLQFLFEYFSETQRNKGNFPGRFSGRQFSNSRSEMNVSTLELGDSALYLCASSLGRGLNEQFFGPGTRLTVL.

This clonotype showed up just a few times. The chain has TRBV27 and TRBJ1-6; 8 positions match TRBD1. In germline, CDR1 is MNHEY, CDR2 SMNVEV (reference sequence). J lost 8 bases, V lost 10 bases, and 16 bases had no gene match. The CDR3 has 16 amino acids. CDR3 loop: CATRLRGQGDDSPLHF. In DNA, the CDR3 is TGTGCCACCCGACTACGAGGACAGGGAGATGATTCACCCCTCCACTTT.

This clonotype was seen ten or more times. The J gene is TRBJ2-1, the V gene TRBV7-2; TRBD2 agrees at 14 bases. Trimming at V came to 5 bases and at J to 6 bases, leaving 9 bases not matched to a gene. There are 17 residues in the CDR3. Germline-derived CDR1 and CDR2 are SGHTA and FQGNSA. The CDR3 region is CASSPERTSGGLNEQFF. The DNA of the CDR3 is TGTGCCAGCAGCCCCGAACGGACTAGCGGGGGGCTCAATGAGCAGTTCTTC.

This clonotype was detected only once. The V gene is TRBV24-1, the J gene TRBJ1-5; D not certain. With 6 bases removed from V and 4 bases from J, the gap between germline ends came to 12 bases. The CDR3 spans 14 residues. Germline CDR1 and CDR2: KGHDR and SFDVKD. The CDR3 DNA sequence: TGTGCCACCAGTCATCGCCTGGGTAATCAGCCCCAGCATTTT. Amino acid sequence: CATSHRLGNQPQHF.

This clonotype was seen a few times. The genes are TRBV4-1 and TRBJ1-5, with D possibly matching TRBD1 (6 bases). The germline V and J ends were trimmed by 0 bases and 0 bases, with 18 bases remaining between them. The CDR3 contains 19 residues. Germline values: CDR1 MGHRA, CDR2 YSYEKL. This CDR3 reads CASSQEWQGMGFSNQPQHF. Written as DNA, the CDR3 is TGCGCCAGCAGCCAAGAGTGGCAGGGGATGGGGTTTAGCAATCAGCCCCAGCATTTT.

V and J are TRBV15 and TRBJ1-4, with 7 bases that match TRBD1. The CDR3 length is 15 residues. The V and J ends lost 3 bases and 4 bases, in that order; junction bases with no gene match: 5. Germline CDR1 reads LNHNV; CDR2 reads YYDKDF (reference sequence). CDR3 DNA: TGTGCCACCAGCAGGGACAGGAACTATAATGAAAAACTGTTTTTT. It translates to CATSRDRNYNEKLFF.

This clonotype appeared a few times. The rearrangement uses TRBV7-9 and TRBJ1-1, with unresolved D. This CDR3 region has 12 residues. Germline V gene data show CDR1 as SEHNR and CDR2 as FQNEAQ (reference sequence). The V gene lost 2 bases and the J gene lost 5 bases, with 6 bases spanning the gap. CDR3 DNA sequence: TGTGCCAGCAGCTTACCAGGAACTGAAGCTTTCTTT. It is translated as CASSLPGTEAFF.

This chain links TRBV20-1 with TRBJ2-1; D is perhaps TRBD2 (6 bases). V was pared by 4 bases and J by 4 bases, with 14 bases between. The CDR3 runs 14 residues. Germline V lookup: CDR1 DFQATT, CDR2 SNEGSKA (reference sequence). Here the CDR3 DNA reads TGCAGTGCTAACTACGGAGGGATGTACAATGAGCAGTTCTTC. Its protein product is CSANYGGMYNEQFF.

The J gene is TRBJ2-7, the V gene TRBV19, with 8 bases that match TRBD2. J gave up 6 bases and V 7 bases, and 11 bases lay outside the gene matches. CDR3 length: 14 amino acids. Germline CDR1 LNHDA, CDR2 SQIVND (reference sequence). In DNA, the CDR3 is TGTGCCAGTACTCCATACAGCGGGAGTTTCGAGCAGTACTTC. Protein: CASTPYSGSFEQYF.

This clonotype was counted many times. The V and J genes are TRBV19 and TRBJ2-1, with 7 bases fitting TRBD2. Germline V gene data show CDR1 as LNHDA and CDR2 as SQIVND (reference sequence). The CDR3 spans 14 residues. V was clipped by 5 bases and J by 3 bases; unmatched bases: 4. DNA for the CDR3: TGTGCCAGTAGTGGGGGAGGGGACTACAATGAGCAGTTCTTC. It yields the protein CASSGGGDYNEQFF.

The sample holds many counts of this clonotype. V and J are TRBV7-3 and TRBJ1-1, with D unclear. CDR1 and CDR2 (germline): SGHTA, FQGTGA. The length of the CDR3 is 15 residues. Trimming shortened V by 5 bases and J by 0 bases, and 13 bases separated the two germline ends. The CDR3: CASSPVSSLNTEAFF. For the CDR3, the DNA is TGTGCCAGCAGCCCGGTGAGCAGCTTGAACACTGAAGCTTTCTTT.

This clonotype was picked up a small number of times. The chain is built from TRBV15 and TRBJ2-7, with D perhaps matching TRBD1 or TRBD2 (5 bases each). The V end was cut by 5 bases, the J end by 2 bases, with 13 bases between. CDR1 is LNHNV and CDR2 is YYDKDF in the germline V gene (reference sequence). CDR3 length: 14 residues. The CDR3 DNA reads TGTGCCACCAGCCCCCGGGACCTTACCTACGAGCAGTACTTC. Translation gives CATSPRDLTYEQYF.

This clonotype was counted a few times. This chain uses TRBV19 with TRBJ2-3; D remains unclear. Per germline, CDR1 LNHDA and CDR2 SQIVND (reference sequence). V lost 4 bases to trimming and J lost 4 bases, with 9 bases between them. CDR3 size: 13 residues. CDR3 sequence: CASSRGLADTQYF. The CDR3 nucleotides read TGTGCCAGTAGTAGGGGATTGGCAGATACGCAGTATTTT. Full variable domain (remainder filled in from reference TRBV19 and TRBJ2-3): DGGITQSPKYLFRKEGQNVTLSCEQNLNHDAMYWYRQDPGQGLRLIYYSQIVNDFQKGDIAEGYSVSREKKESFPLTVTSAQKNPTAFYLCASSRGLADTQYFGPGTRLTVL.

This clonotype was picked up a small number of times. This rearrangement joins TRBV7-7 to TRBJ2-5; 9 bases are a match to TRBD1. Germline V gene sequence: CDR1 SSHAT, CDR2 FNYEAQ (reference sequence). The CDR3 has 15 amino acids. V lost 4 bases and J lost 5; bases outside the gene matches: 8. CDR3: CASSSRTGVGETQYF. CDR3 sequence (DNA): TGTGCCAGCAGCTCGAGGACAGGGGTTGGGGAGACCCAGTACTTC. Full variable domain (rest looked up from reference TRBV7-7 and TRBJ2-5): GAGVSQSPRYKVTKRGQDVTLRCDPISSHATLYWYQQALGQGPEFLTYFNYEAQPDKSGLPSDRFSAERPEGSISTLTIQRTEQRDSAMYRCASSSRTGVGETQYFGPGTRLLVL.

In its sample, this clonotype was seen a few times. This chain's CDR3 is CSARDRGQGRVYEQYF. CDR3 nucleotides: TGCAGTGCTAGAGATCGGGGACAGGGGAGAGTCTACGAGCAGTACTTC. The chain employs TRBV20-1 and TRBJ2-7; 10 bases align to TRBD1. The CDR3 consists of 16 residues. Trimming cost V 0 bases and J 3 bases; bases outside gene matches: 8. Germline CDR1 reads DFQATT; CDR2 reads SNEGSKA (reference sequence).

The sample holds many counts of this clonotype. The rearrangement uses TRBV7-9 and TRBJ2-1; D gene unclear. The CDR3 contains 13 residues. CDR1 and CDR2 from the germline V gene are SEHNR and FQNEAQ (reference sequence). V lost 4 bases and J 3 bases, leaving 7 bases between the germline ends. The CDR3 sequence is CASSWGYYNEQFF. The CDR3 DNA reads TGTGCCAGCAGCTGGGGATACTACAATGAGCAGTTCTTC. Supplemented by reference TRBV7-9 and TRBJ2-1, the full variable domain reads DTGVSQNPRHKITKRGQNVTFRCDPISEHNRLYWYRQTLGQGPEFLTYFQNEAQLEKSRLLSDRFSAERPKGSFSTLEIQRTEQGDSAMYLCASSWGYYNEQFFGPGTRLTVL.

CDR3 region: CASSQDEGSGELFF. The CDR3 bases are TGCGCCAGCAGCCAAGATGAAGGGAGCGGGGAGCTGTTTTTT. This chain uses TRBV4-3 with TRBJ2-2; D might be TRBD2 (5 bases). The CDR3 consists of 14 residues. Trimming cost V 0 bases and J 7 bases, with 9 bases left between them. The germline gives CDR1 LGHNA, CDR2 YSLEER.

The table lists this clonotype with a few counts. The chain is built from TRBV12-3 or TRBV12-4 and TRBJ1-1, with a possible D match to TRBD1 (5 bases). This CDR3 has 12 residues. With 5 bases removed from V and 5 bases from J, the gap between germline ends came to 9 bases. The CDR3 is CASSDGATEAFF. The CDR3 DNA is TGTGCCAGCAGTGACGGGGCGACTGAAGCTTTCTTT.

This clonotype appeared a few times. This sequence joins TRBV7-9 and TRBJ2-7, with unresolved D. The CDR3 covers 13 residues. CDR1 is SEHNR and CDR2 is FQNEAQ in the germline V gene (reference sequence). The ends were cut back, 2 bases at V and 4 bases at J, with 9 bases in the middle. CDR3 sequence reads: CASSLLLGYEQYF. CDR3 nucleotides: TGTGCCAGCAGCTTATTGTTGGGGTACGAGCAGTACTTC.

The gene calls are TRBV7-9 and TRBJ2-3; 9 bases fit TRBD2. CDR1 and CDR2 from the germline V gene are SEHNR and FQNEAQ (reference sequence). Losses at the gene ends were 0 bases for V and 8 bases for J; bases not matched to a gene: 3. The CDR3 is 14 residues long. The CDR3 region has the DNA TGTGCCAGCAGCTTAGCGGGACTAGCTTCTACGCAGTATTTT. It codes for CASSLAGLASTQYF.

V is TRBV11-1 and J is TRBJ2-7; 15 bases are shared with TRBD2. This CDR3 spans 18 amino acids. Germline V gene sequence: CDR1 SGHAT, CDR2 FQDESV (reference sequence). With V trimmed by 5 bases and J by 2 bases, 10 bases remained unmatched. CDR3 in DNA: TGTGCCAGCAGCGCCCATCCGGGACTAGCGGGGGGTACCTACGAGCAGTACTTC. Translation gives CASSAHPGLAGGTYEQYF.

CDR3 sequence (DNA): TGCAGTGCCATGCTGGGCCGCTCCTACGAGCAGTACTTC. Protein product: CSAMLGRSYEQYF. V gene TRBV20-1 combines with J gene TRBJ2-7; D is ambiguous. Germline V gene sequence: CDR1 DFQATT, CDR2 SNEGSKA (reference sequence). The V end lost 6 bases, the J end lost 0 bases, and 12 bases lay between the germline ends. There are 13 residues in the CDR3.

This clonotype was counted ten times or more. This chain links TRBV7-9 with TRBJ2-7, with 9 bases that match TRBD1. Germline V gene lookup returns CDR1 SEHNR and CDR2 FQNEAQ (reference sequence). Trimming removed 3 bases from V and 4 bases from J; junction bases left unmatched: 4. The CDR3 is 14 residues long. CDR3 DNA sequence: TGTGCCAGCAGCTTCCCTGGACAGGGGTACGAGCAGTACTTC. Residues: CASSFPGQGYEQYF.

The table lists this clonotype with many counts. The CDR3 here is CASSLPGEPQHF. The CDR3 region has the DNA TGTGCCAGCAGCTTACCGGGGGAGCCCCAGCATTTT. The chain carries TRBV7-2 and TRBJ1-5, with D tentatively TRBD1 (5 bases). The CDR3 extends over 12 amino acids. Germline V lookup: CDR1 SGHTA, CDR2 FQGNSA. V lost 2 bases and J lost 8, with 7 bases in between.